This TCR beta chain originates from a study of cytomegalovirus exposure and HLA in healthy donors. Germline loops: CDR1 SGHNT, CDR2 YENEEA. The CDR3 sequence is 16 residues long. PCR primers comprised 60 Vbeta and 13 Jbeta primers. The assay was immunoSEQ multiplex PCR, and TCRdb's table has in-frame clones only and misses some. The sample shows 90,000 to 100,000 clones, about three fifths of them seen only once. The V and J genes are TRBV11-3 and TRBJ2-5; D perhaps matches TRBD2 (6 bases). The J call may not be correct, given that the DNA end is closer to TRBJ2-7. The sequenced sample was PBMCs. The receptor was derived from a man younger than 40 in good health and CMV-seronegative. CDR3 nucleotides: TGTGCCAGCAGGCGCGTCCGGGACTCGAGCTCCTACGAGCAGTACTTC. Translation: CASRRVRDSSSYEQYF.